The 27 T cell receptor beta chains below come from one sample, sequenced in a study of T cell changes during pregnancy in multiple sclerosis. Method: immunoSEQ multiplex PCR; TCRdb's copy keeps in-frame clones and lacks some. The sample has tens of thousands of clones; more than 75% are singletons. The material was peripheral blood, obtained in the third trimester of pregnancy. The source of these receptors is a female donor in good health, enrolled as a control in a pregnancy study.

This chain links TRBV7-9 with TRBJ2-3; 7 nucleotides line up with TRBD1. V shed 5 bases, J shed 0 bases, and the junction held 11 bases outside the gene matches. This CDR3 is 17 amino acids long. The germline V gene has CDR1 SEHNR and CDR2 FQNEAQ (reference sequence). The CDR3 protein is CASSPGSGQFSTDTQYF. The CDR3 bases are TGTGCCAGCAGCCCTGGATCGGGACAGTTTAGCACAGATACGCAGTATTTT.

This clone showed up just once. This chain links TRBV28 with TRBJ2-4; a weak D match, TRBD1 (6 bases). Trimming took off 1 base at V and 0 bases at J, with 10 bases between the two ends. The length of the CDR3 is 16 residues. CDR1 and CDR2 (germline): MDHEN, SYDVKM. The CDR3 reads CASSLYRALAKNIQYF. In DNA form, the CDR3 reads TGTGCCAGCAGTTTATACAGGGCTCTAGCCAAAAACATTCAGTACTTC.

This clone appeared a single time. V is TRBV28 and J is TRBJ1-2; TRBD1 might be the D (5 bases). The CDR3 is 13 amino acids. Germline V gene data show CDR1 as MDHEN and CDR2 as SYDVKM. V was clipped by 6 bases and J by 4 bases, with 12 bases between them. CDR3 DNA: TGTGCCAGCAGGCCTCAGGGTGGCTATGGCTACACCTTC. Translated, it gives CASRPQGGYGYTF.

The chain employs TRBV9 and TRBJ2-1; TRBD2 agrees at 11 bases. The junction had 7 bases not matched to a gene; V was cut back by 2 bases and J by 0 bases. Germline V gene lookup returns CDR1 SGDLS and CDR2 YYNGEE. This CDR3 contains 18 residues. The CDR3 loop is CASSVPLAGESSYNEQFF. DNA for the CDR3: TGTGCCAGCAGCGTTCCACTAGCGGGGGAAAGCTCCTACAATGAGCAGTTCTTC.

CDR3 DNA sequence: TGTGCCACCAGCAGGGGACAGGGAAGAAACACCATATATTTT. Translation: CATSRGQGRNTIYF. V usage is TRBV15 and J usage is TRBJ1-3; the match to TRBD1 covers 9 bases. Germline CDR1 is LNHNV and CDR2 is YYDKDF (reference sequence). V shed 3 bases, J shed 5 bases, and the junction held 2 bases outside the gene matches. The CDR3 has 14 residues.

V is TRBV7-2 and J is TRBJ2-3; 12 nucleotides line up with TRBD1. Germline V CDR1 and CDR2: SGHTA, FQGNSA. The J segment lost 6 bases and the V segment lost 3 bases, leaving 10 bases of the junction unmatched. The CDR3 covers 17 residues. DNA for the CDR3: TGTGCCAGCAGCTTCCCACGGGACAGGGGGCGTGGGGATACGCAGTATTTT. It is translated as CASSFPRDRGRGDTQYF.

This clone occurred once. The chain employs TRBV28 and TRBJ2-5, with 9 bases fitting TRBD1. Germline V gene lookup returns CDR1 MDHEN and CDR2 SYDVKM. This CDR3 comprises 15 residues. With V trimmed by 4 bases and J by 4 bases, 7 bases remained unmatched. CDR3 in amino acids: CASSSTGQGGETQYF. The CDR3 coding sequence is TGTGCCAGCAGTTCAACGGGACAGGGTGGAGAGACCCAGTACTTC.

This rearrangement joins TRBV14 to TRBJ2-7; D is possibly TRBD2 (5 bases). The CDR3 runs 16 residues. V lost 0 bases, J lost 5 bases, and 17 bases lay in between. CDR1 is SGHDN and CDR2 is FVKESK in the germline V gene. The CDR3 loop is CASSQDGPPGSHEQYF. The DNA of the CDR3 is TGTGCCAGCAGCCAAGATGGGCCCCCGGGATCCCACGAGCAGTACTTC.

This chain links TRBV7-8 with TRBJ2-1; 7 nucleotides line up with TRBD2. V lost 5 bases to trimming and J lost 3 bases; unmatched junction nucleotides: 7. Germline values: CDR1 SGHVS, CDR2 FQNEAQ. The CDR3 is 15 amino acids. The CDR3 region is CASSQSGTNYNEQFF. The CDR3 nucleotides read TGTGCCAGCAGCCAAAGCGGGACGAACTACAATGAGCAGTTCTTC.

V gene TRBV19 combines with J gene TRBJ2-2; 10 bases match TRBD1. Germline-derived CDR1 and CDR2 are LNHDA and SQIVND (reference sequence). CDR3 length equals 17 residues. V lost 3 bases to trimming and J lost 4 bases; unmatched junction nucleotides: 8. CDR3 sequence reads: CASSISGQGPGTGELFF. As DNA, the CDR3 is TGTGCCAGTAGTATTTCGGGACAGGGGCCGGGCACCGGGGAGCTGTTTTTT.

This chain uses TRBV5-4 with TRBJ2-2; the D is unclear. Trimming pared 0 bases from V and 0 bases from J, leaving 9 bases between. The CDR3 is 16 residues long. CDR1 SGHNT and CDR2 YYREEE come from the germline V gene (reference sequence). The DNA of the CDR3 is TGTGCCAGCAGCTTGGAGCCAAGTACGAACACCGGGGAGCTGTTTTTT. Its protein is CASSLEPSTNTGELFF.

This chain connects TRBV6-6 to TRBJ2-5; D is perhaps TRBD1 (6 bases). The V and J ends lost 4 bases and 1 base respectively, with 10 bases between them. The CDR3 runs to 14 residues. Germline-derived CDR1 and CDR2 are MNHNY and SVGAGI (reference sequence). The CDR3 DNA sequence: TGTGCCAGCAGTTTTCGACAGGCCCAAGAGACCCAGTACTTC. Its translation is CASSFRQAQETQYF.

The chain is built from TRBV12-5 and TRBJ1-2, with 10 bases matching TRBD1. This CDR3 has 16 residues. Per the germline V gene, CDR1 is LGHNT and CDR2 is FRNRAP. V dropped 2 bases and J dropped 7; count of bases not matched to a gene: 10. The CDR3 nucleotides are TGTGCTAGTGGTTTGACAATCGGGGACAGGGGTTTTGGCTACACCTTC. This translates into CASGLTIGDRGFGYTF.

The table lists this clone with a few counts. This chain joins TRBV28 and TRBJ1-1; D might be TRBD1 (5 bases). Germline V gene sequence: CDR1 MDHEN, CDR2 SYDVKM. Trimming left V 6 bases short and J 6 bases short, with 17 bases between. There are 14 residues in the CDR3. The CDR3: CASRAWGVSAEAFF. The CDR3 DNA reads TGTGCCAGCAGAGCCTGGGGGGTCTCGGCTGAAGCTTTCTTT.

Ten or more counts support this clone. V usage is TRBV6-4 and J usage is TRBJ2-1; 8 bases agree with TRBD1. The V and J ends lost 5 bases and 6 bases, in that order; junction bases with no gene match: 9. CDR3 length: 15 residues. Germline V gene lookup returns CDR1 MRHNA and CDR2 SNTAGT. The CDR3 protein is CASSSGQGGGNEQFF. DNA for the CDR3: TGTGCCAGCAGTTCAGGACAGGGTGGTGGCAATGAGCAGTTCTTC.

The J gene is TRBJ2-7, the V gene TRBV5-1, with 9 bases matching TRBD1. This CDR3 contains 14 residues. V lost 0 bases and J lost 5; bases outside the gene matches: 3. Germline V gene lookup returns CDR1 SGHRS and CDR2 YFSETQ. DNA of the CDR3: TGCGCCAGCAGCTTGGTAGGACAGGGGAACGAGCAGTACTTC. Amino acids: CASSLVGQGNEQYF. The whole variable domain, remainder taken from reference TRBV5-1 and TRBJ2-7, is KAGVTQTPRYLIKTRGQQVTLSCSPISGHRSVSWYQQTPGQGLQFLFEYFSETQRNKGNFPGRFSGRQFSNSRSEMNVSTLELGDSALYLCASSLVGQGNEQYFGPGTRLTVT.

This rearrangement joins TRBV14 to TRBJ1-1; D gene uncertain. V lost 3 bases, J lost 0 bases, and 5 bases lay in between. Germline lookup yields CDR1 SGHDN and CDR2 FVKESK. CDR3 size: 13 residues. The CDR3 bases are TGTGCCAGCAGCCAGGAGATGAACACTGAAGCTTTCTTT. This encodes CASSQEMNTEAFF. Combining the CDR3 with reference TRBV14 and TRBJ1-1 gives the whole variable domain EAGVTQFPSHSVIEKGQTVTLRCDPISGHDNLYWYRRVMGKEIKFLLHFVKESKQDESGMPNNRFLAERTGGTYSTLKVQPAELEDSGVYFCASSQEMNTEAFFGQGTRLTVV.

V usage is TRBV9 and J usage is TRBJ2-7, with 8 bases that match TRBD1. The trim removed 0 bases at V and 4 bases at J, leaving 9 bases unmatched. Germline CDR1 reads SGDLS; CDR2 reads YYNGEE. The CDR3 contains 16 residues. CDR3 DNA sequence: TGTGCCAGCAGCGTAGCTCCAGGGGGCGCCGGGTACGAGCAGTACTTC. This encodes CASSVAPGGAGYEQYF.

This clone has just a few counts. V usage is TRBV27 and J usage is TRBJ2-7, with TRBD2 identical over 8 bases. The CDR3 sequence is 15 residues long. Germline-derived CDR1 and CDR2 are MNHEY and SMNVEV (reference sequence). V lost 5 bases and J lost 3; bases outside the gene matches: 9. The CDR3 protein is CASSPQRESVYEQYF. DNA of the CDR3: TGTGCCAGCAGTCCGCAGCGGGAGAGCGTCTACGAGCAGTACTTC.

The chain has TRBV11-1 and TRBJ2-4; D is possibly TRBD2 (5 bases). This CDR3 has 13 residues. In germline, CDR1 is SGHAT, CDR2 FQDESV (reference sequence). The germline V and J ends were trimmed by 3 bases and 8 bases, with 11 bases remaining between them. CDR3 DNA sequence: TGTGCCAGCAGCTTCTCGGCCGGGGACATTCAGTACTTC. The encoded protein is CASSFSAGDIQYF. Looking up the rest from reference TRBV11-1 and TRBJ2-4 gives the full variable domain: EAEVAQSPRYKITEKSQAVAFWCDPISGHATLYWYRQILGQGPELLVQFQDESVVDDSQLPKDRFSAERLKGVDSTLKIQPAELGDSAMYLCASSFSAGDIQYFGAGTRLSVL.

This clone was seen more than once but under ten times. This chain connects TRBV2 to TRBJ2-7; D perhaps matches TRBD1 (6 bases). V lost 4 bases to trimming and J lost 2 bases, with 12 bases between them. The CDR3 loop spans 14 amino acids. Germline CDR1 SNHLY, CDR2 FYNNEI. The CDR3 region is CASSGFRGPYEQYF. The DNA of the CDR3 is TGTGCCAGCAGTGGCTTCAGGGGACCCTACGAGCAGTACTTC.

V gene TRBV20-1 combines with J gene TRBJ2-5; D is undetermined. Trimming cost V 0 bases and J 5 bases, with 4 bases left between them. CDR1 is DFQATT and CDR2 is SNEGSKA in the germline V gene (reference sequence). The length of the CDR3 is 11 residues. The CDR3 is CSARERETQYF. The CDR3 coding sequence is TGCAGTGCTAGAGAGAGGGAGACCCAGTACTTC.

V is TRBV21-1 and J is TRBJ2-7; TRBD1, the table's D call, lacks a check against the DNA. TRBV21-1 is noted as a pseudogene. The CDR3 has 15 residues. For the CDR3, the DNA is TGTGCCAGCAGCATTCGACAGGCGAGTGTCCACGAGCAGTACTTC. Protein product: CASSIRQASVHEQYF.

The chain's CDR3 is CASSFLGQGDYGYTF. As DNA, the CDR3 is TGTGCCAGCAGTTTCCTAGGGCAGGGGGACTATGGCTACACCTTC. This rearrangement joins TRBV28 to TRBJ1-2, with 7 nucleotides matching TRBD1. J was trimmed by 3 bases and V by 3 bases; bases with no gene match: 7. The length of the CDR3 is 15 residues. In germline, CDR1 is MDHEN, CDR2 SYDVKM.

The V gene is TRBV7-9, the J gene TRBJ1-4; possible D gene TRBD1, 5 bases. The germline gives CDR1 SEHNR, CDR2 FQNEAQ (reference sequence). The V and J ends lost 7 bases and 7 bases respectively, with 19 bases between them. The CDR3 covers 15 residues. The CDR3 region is CASTHGGGRVEKLFF. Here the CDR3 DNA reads TGTGCCAGCACCCACGGGGGGGGACGGGTTGAAAAACTGTTTTTT. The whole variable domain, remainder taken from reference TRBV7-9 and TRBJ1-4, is DTGVSQNPRHKITKRGQNVTFRCDPISEHNRLYWYRQTLGQGPEFLTYFQNEAQLEKSRLLSDRFSAERPKGSFSTLEIQRTEQGDSAMYLCASTHGGGRVEKLFFGSGTQLSVL.

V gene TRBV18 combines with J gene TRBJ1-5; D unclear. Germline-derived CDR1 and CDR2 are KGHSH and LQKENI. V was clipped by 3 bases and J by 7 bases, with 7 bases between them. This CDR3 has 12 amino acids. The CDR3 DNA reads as TGTGCCAGCTCACCCGACGGGCAGCCCCAGCATTTT. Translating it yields CASSPDGQPQHF. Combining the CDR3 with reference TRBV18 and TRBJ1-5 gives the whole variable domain NAGVMQNPRHLVRRRGQEARLRCSPMKGHSHVYWYRQLPEEGLKFMVYLQKENIIDESGMPKERFSAEFPKEGPSILRIQQVVRGDSAAYFCASSPDGQPQHFGDGTRLSIL.

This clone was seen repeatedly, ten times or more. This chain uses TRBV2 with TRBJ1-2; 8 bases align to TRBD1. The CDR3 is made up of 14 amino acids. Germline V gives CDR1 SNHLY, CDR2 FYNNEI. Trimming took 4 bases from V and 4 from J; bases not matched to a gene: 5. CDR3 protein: CASSVDGTGYGYTF. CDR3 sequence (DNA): TGTGCCAGCAGTGTAGACGGGACAGGCTATGGCTACACCTTC.